The TCR beta chain under discussion was sequenced for a study of OX40 agonist ivuxolimab in advanced cancers. Using immunoSEQ multiplex PCR, the repertoire was profiled, and TCRdb retains in-frame clones only, with some absent. The data hold some 60,000 clones, with roughly 86% observed a single time. The CDR3 sequence is 12 residues long. Germline lookup yields CDR1 MDHEN and CDR2 SYDVKM. V lost 4 bases to trimming and J lost 6 bases, with 7 bases between them. This clonotype was obtained from an adult with an advanced solid tumor such as melanoma, head and neck, liver or kidney cancer. The source was CD4+ or CD8+ T cells sorted from blood, collected in a trial of the OX40 agonist ivuxolimab. The chain recombines TRBV28 with TRBJ1-5; possibly TRBD1 for D (6 bases). In nucleotides, the CDR3 is TGTGCCAGCAGTTCACAGGGTCAGCCCCAGCATTTT. Translating it yields CASSSQGQPQHF.